Sequencing of this T cell receptor (beta chain) was carried out in a study of shared clonotypes between healthy human individuals. Researchers partitioned CD4+ cells into CD45RA+ naive and CD45RA-negative memory subsets. Findings of the study overall: Memory subsets generally showed smaller estimated richness than naive subsets did.

With respect to this clone: What it binds is not known.

The repertoire was sequenced with immunoSEQ multiplex PCR; TCRdb's copy has only in-frame clones and lacks some. The sample carries around 1.4 million clones, approximately 98.5% recorded once. Trimming pared 5 bases from V and 3 bases from J, leaving 16 bases between. From germline, CDR1 is SSHAT and CDR2 FNYEAQ (reference sequence). This CDR3 comprises 16 residues. Specimen: naive CD4+ T cells sorted from blood. As for subset: CD45RA+ positively selected. This receptor was identified in a man aged 25 to 40 in good health. This chain joins TRBV7-7 and TRBJ2-2; maybe TRBD2 (5 bases). The CDR3 loop is CASSTRVAPDTGELFF. Here the CDR3 DNA reads TGTGCCAGCAGCACCCGAGTAGCGCCCGACACCGGGGAGCTGTTTTTT.